This T cell receptor (beta chain) was identified during a study of radiotherapy plus CTLA-4 blockade in lung cancer. Turning to the study itself: Among patients, over 15% showed objective responses, and approximately 30% had disease control. General study findings and limits: Early blood T cell clone dynamics reportedly forecast response best, with interferon-beta. Clones derived from tumor TCRs expanded in blood after radiotherapy plus ipilimumab.

Chemo-refractory metastatic non-small-cell lung cancer patients received focal radiation with ipilimumab CTLA-4 blockade. This clone was counted between two and nine times. Its target is not known. V was cut by 4 bases and J by 12 bases, with 22 bases left in between. The V gene's germline CDR1 is SGHDN and CDR2 FVKESK. This CDR3 spans 14 amino acids. Assay used: immunoSEQ multiplex PCR; TCRdb lists only in-frame clones, some missing. The sample holds roughly 32,000 clones; about 81% are singletons and the top ten take around 24%. The sequence was obtained from a human donor with non-small cell lung cancer that progressed on radiotherapy plus ipilimumab. The material was peripheral blood, obtained from a patient treated with radiotherapy plus ipilimumab. The J gene is TRBJ2-7, the V gene TRBV14, with D unclear. CDR3 sequence (DNA): TGTGCCAGCAGCCCAAGTGCCCTCCTCGCGATTCCGTACTTC. This translates into CASSPSALLAIPYF.